This paragraph covers one TCR beta chain sequence. Repertoires were generated with immunoSEQ multiplex PCR, while TCRdb's copy carries only in-frame clones and drops some. The sample has fewer than 350,000 clones; roughly 90% are singletons. The Seattle patients, enrolled during active infection, were followed longitudinally. Germline CDR1 reads MNHEY; CDR2 reads SVGAGI. The CDR3 spans 12 residues. Trimming left V 6 bases short and J 12 bases short, with 17 bases between. This record comes from a study of blood T cell repertoires in COVID-19. The receptor's source is a woman aged 30 to 39 with COVID-19, enrolled during active disease. The sample was peripheral blood. The chain uses TRBV6-5 and TRBJ1-2, with D unclear. The CDR3 reads CASSERADGDTF. Here the CDR3 DNA reads TGTGCCAGCAGCGAGAGGGCAGACGGGGACACCTTC.